The 9 T cell receptor beta chains listed next were all sequenced from one sample in a study of CD8+ T cells in alopecia areata. Regarding treatment: oral pan-JAK inhibitor, 5-10 mg twice daily. RNA extraction was followed by reverse transcription into cDNA, which acted as the sequencing template. Here immunoSEQ multiplex PCR was the method, and the copy in TCRdb shows in-frame clones only, minus some. The sample holds over 150,000 clones, around 60% seen once. This sample comprised CD4+ T cells sorted from blood, obtained at week 4, from a patient treated with tofacitinib. Every receptor here comes from a human donor with alopecia areata.

This clone was seen only once. The V and J genes are TRBV29-1 and TRBJ2-2; weak D call: TRBD2 (5 bases). Germline lookup yields CDR1 SQVTM and CDR2 ANQGSEA. Trimming left V 7 bases short and J 0 bases short, with 15 bases between. The length of the CDR3 is 15 residues. The CDR3 protein is CSARRGSANTGELFF. In DNA form, the CDR3 reads TGCAGCGCTCGTCGGGGTTCAGCGAACACCGGGGAGCTGTTTTTT.

This sequence joins TRBV15 and TRBJ2-5, with D uncertain. The CDR3 loop spans 11 amino acids. In germline, CDR1 is LNHNV, CDR2 YYDKDF (reference sequence). The V and J ends lost 6 bases and 5 bases respectively, with 7 bases between them. The CDR3 sequence is CATRLPETQYF. CDR3 nucleotide sequence: TGTGCCACCAGGCTCCCTGAGACCCAGTACTTC.

The rearrangement joins TRBV19 to TRBJ2-4; D might be TRBD1 or TRBD2, each matching 5 bases. Germline V gene data show CDR1 as LNHDA and CDR2 as SQIVND (reference sequence). The V and J ends lost 0 bases and 0 bases respectively, with 18 bases between them. The CDR3 has 19 residues. CDR3: CASSIDLRERTLAKNIQYF. In DNA form, the CDR3 reads TGTGCCAGTAGTATAGATCTAAGGGAGCGGACATTAGCCAAAAACATTCAGTACTTC.

The chain combines TRBV29-1 with TRBJ1-1; D ambiguous. Germline CDR1 and CDR2: SQVTM and ANQGSEA. CDR3 length: 14 amino acids. V lost 1 base, J lost 4 bases, and 13 bases lay in between. Here the CDR3 reads CSVEVAGGSTEAFF. The CDR3 DNA reads TGCAGCGTTGAAGTTGCGGGCGGGAGCACTGAAGCTTTCTTT.

J is TRBJ2-1 and V is TRBV7-9, with TRBD2 as a possible D gene (6 bases). The CDR3 is made up of 14 amino acids. Germline loops: CDR1 SEHNR, CDR2 FQNEAQ (reference sequence). V lost 5 bases and J lost 7, with 15 bases in between. The CDR3: CASSRRPEGNEQFF. The CDR3 DNA follows: TGTGCCAGCAGCCGTAGACCGGAGGGAAATGAGCAGTTCTTC.

This clone was counted only a few times. The V gene is TRBV7-9, the J gene TRBJ1-1; D perhaps matches TRBD1 (5 bases). V lost 5 bases and J lost 2, with 9 bases in between. CDR1 is SEHNR and CDR2 is FQNEAQ in the germline V gene (reference sequence). The CDR3 sequence is 13 residues long. The CDR3 protein is CASSQGVNTEAFF. The CDR3 DNA follows: TGTGCCAGCAGCCAAGGGGTTAACACTGAAGCTTTCTTT.

This chain uses TRBV9 with TRBJ1-1; 10 nucleotides match TRBD1. V lost 6 bases, J lost 1 base, and 6 bases stayed unmatched. Germline loops: CDR1 SGDLS, CDR2 YYNGEE. This CDR3 has 15 amino acids. The CDR3: CASTKWDRGNTEAFF. As DNA, the CDR3 is TGTGCCAGCACAAAATGGGACAGGGGGAACACTGAAGCTTTCTTT.

The chain uses TRBV7-2 and TRBJ2-3, with unresolved D. From germline, CDR1 is SGHTA and CDR2 FQGNSA. The V end was cut by 4 bases, the J end by 8 bases, with 7 bases between. This CDR3 has 11 residues. The CDR3 here is CASSSEGTQYF. The CDR3 DNA is TGTGCCAGCAGCTCGGAAGGTACGCAGTATTTT.

This clone was observed a few times. This chain joins TRBV7-9 and TRBJ1-2; no reliable D call. Germline V lookup: CDR1 SEHNR, CDR2 FQNEAQ (reference sequence). The CDR3 spans 13 residues. With 5 bases removed from V and 4 bases from J, the gap between germline ends came to 11 bases. The CDR3 sequence: CASSPGGVYGYTF. In DNA form, the CDR3 reads TGTGCCAGCAGCCCCGGAGGCGTCTATGGCTACACCTTC.